There are many counts of the clone carrying this TCR beta chain. Its specificity is unknown. This specimen comes from a study of molecular identifiers for immune sequencing clone quantification. Study-level background: Within a replicate experiment, RNA obtained from either around 20,000 or 99,000 naive CD8 cells was divided into five aliquots, and four of those aliquots were then sequenced. General study points: Clonotypes surpassing 20 RNA copies contained over 99% of effector molecules, versus under 1% in naive cells. In a background of approximately 1 million naive cells, spiked Jurkat TCR RNA from one cell was reportedly detectable.

TCRdb itself ran the PCR reads through MiXCR, one entry per CDR3 protein. This table holds about 10,000 distinct CDR3 sequences, around 20% found once. Sorting defined naive CD8 T cells as CD8+CD4-CCR7+CD45RA+. Germline CDR1 and CDR2: SGHAT and FQDESV (reference sequence). The CDR3 extends over 13 amino acids. The germline V and J ends were trimmed by 5 bases and 2 bases, with 10 bases remaining between them. This clonotype originated in a human donor in good health. Some libraries in this study had Jurkat cell RNA spiked in. The sequenced material came from naive CD8+ T cells from blood, with Jurkat cell RNA spiked in. Subset denoted: FACS-sorted CD8+CD4-CCR7+CD45RA+ naive T cells. The genes are TRBV11-1 and TRBJ2-7; the D is unclear. CDR3 region: CASSMGITYEQYF. CDR3 bases: TGTGCCAGCAGCATGGGGATAACCTACGAGCAGTACTTC.